This TCR beta chain is drawn from a study of regulatory T cells in long-lasting Graves disease. Study at large: Patients met the persistent Graves' disease definition after over 5 years of antithyroid drugs with positive TSH receptor antibodies.

Construction of TCR beta libraries relied on iRepertoire HTBI primers and on Arm-PCR targeting CDR3 regions. TCRdb re-called the multiplex PCR reads through MiXCR, storing one row per CDR3 protein. The sample yields 360,000 or so distinct CDR3 sequences, 20% to 25% seen once. Between the trimmed V and J ends, which lost 5 bases and 5 bases, there was a span of 9 bases. The germline CDR1 and CDR2 sequences are MNHEY and SMNVEV (reference sequence). The CDR3 has 13 amino acids. Noted time point: persistent/refractory GD, antithyroid drugs over 5 years with positive TRAb. The TCR library was prepared using RNA isolated from PBMCs.

The source was peripheral blood mononuclear cells (PBMCs), collected when the disease was refractory, from a patient treated with antithyroid drugs. This receptor was obtained from a woman in her 40s with Graves disease. The J gene is TRBJ2-2, the V gene TRBV27; D might be TRBD2 (6 bases). CDR3 sequence: CASSLASTGELFF. The DNA of the CDR3 is TGTGCCAGCAGTCTAGCGTCGACCGGGGAGCTGTTTTTT.